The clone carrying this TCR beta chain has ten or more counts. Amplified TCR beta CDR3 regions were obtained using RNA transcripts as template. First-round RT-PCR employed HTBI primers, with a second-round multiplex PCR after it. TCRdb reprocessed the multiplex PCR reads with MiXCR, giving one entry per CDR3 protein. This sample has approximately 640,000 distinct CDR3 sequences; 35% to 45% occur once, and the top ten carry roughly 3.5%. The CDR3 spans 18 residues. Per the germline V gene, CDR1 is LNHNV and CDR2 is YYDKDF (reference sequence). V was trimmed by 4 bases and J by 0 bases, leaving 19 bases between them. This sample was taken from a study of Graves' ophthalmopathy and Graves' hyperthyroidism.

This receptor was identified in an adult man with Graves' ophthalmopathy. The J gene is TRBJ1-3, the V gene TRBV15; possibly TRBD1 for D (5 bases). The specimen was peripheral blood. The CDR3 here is CATSNRIGAGNSGNTIYF. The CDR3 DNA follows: TGTGCCACCAGCAACCGGATCGGGGCAGGAAACTCTGGAAACACCATATATTTT.